This paragraph reports one T cell receptor beta chain. Its recognized antigen is unknown. At one boundary the junction diverges from the germline segment, which might be a read error. The study excluded patients with uncontrolled infections, other autoimmune diseases, pregnancy or lactation. Clinical symptoms, serum thyroxine and TRAb, thyroid ultrasound, and orbital computed tomography formed the basis for the diagnoses. Trizol reagent was used to extract total RNA, and RNA quality was then checked on an Agilent 2100 Bioanalyzer. This sample is part of a study of T cells in Graves' hyperthyroidism and ophthalmopathy (dated by TCRdb to between 2018 and 2020). About the full investigation: TCR V-J signatures able to tell the groups apart were searched for in a discovery cohort of 90 to 100 patients, of whom about 40 had Graves' ophthalmopathy and around 58 had stable Graves' hyperthyroidism. Once sampling was done, hyperthyroidism patients were given methimazole at a starting dose of 30 mg daily, whereas ophthalmopathy patients were given high-dose intravenous methylprednisolone. In more than 5 Graves' hyperthyroidism patients, the study also compared T-cell repertoires from thyroid tissue with T-cell repertoires from blood. The roughly 100 discovery patients were randomly split 7:3 into training and test sets. TCR Vbeta CDR3 sequencing of 130 to 150 peripheral blood samples (over 40 ophthalmopathy, about 74 hyperthyroidism and approximately 17 progressor patients) is reported in the paper. An independent validation cohort of 18 to 20 hyperthyroidism patients and 17 patients who later progressed to ophthalmopathy tested prospective prediction of ophthalmopathy. Paper-wide results and their limitations: Blood samples also contained most of the expanded thyroid clonotypes (frequency above 0.001), which suggests that blood repertoires may reflect thyroid immune responses. A 13 V-J signature model separated ophthalmopathy from stable hyperthyroidism, with roughly 88% sensitivity and 81% to 82% specificity in cross-validation and 80%/75% in testing. In validation, the model predicted progression to ophthalmopathy with approximately 69% sensitivity and 72% to 85% specificity, a median of 6.5 months before onset. No statistical method was used to set the sample size in advance, and investigators knew the group allocation.

The TCR beta CDR3 regions were amplified from the RNA transcripts. The TCR CDR3 was subjected to a first round of RT-PCR using the HTBI primer set and the Qiagen OneStep RT-PCR kit. Libraries were constructed in a second round of multiplex PCR, after which size selection and purification were performed. The libraries were sequenced on an Illumina HiSeq2000 using paired-end 100 bp reads. The study's own analysis went as follows. SOAPnuke was used to process the raw data, with reads discarded if the reads contained adapters or uncalled bases, had a mean Phred below 15, or lacked an exact constant-primer or identifier match. COPE v1.2.5 was used to merge high-quality paired reads, and clonotypes were defined as unique nucleotide sequences. Clonotypes were aligned to IMGT TRBV, TRBD and TRBJ reference segments using MiTCR v1.1. The analysis was restricted to V-J combinations with a frequency above 0.0001, which together covered roughly 99% of the repertoires. A TCS score was defined as the ratio between F50 (clonal expansion) and ExV (chaos), using BLOSUM62-based TCRdist between CDR3 peptides within each V-J. Welch's t-statistics and random forest reduced some 510 V-J features to some 14, which were used in a naive Bayes classifier (R e1071). The Morisita-Horn index was used to measure how similar the thyroid and blood repertoires were. The raw public reads went through TCRdb reprocessing: fastp at Q25, MiXCR clone calling, in-frame beta chains kept. CDR3 protein sequences are deduplicated, and each keeps its most common genes and DNA. These V and J calls rely on TCRdb rather than the paper's analysis. This sample has about 500,000 distinct CDR3 sequences in its table, and 40% to 55% of those were observed once. Jointly, the top ten make up around two fifths of the sample.

What was sequenced was peripheral blood or thyroid tissue (not recorded which). This TCR came from an adult woman with Graves' disease, either hyperthyroidism or ophthalmopathy (not recorded which).

The base sequence is TGTGCCAGCGGCGTAGTGGCGGGGGAGCTGTTTTTT. Translation gives CASGVVAGELFF. Recombination linked TRBV9 to TRBJ2-2, with the D gene uncertain. Including cysteine and phenylalanine, the CDR3 has 12 amino acids. Of the read, only the CDR3 DNA is kept; its 36 bases are in frame from base 1. The germline V gene sets CDR1 to SGDLS and CDR2 to YYNGEE.